This T cell receptor beta chain was sequenced during a study of blood T cell repertoires in COVID-19 (dated by TCRdb to between 2020 and 2021). Context from the whole study: Collaborator samples came from the United States, Italy and Spain and covered acute and convalescent phases of COVID-19. The material from the prospective study consisted of cDNA or gDNA derived from T cells, B-cell-depleted T cells, or PBMCs. Subjects who had been exposed to COVID-19, were actively infected with it, or had recovered from it provided the deeply sampled blood TCRbeta repertoires that made up the dataset. The repertoires were released in a freely available public database intended as a resource for research on the immune response to SARS-CoV-2. The samples were drawn from the first 160 participants of the ongoing ImmuneRACE study and from some 1,300 subjects provided by 6 global collaborators. A de-identified subject ID, COVID-19 status, age in years and sex were almost always included in the sample metadata. Where HLA class I and class II types were available, the types were taken from metadata supplied by the sample provider, not from assay-based typing.

General findings and caveats noted by the study authors: Clinical and demographic metadata were provided uncurated, with the amount varying by source and participant.

TCRbeta CDR3 regions were amplified from genomic DNA by means of the immunoSEQ Assay, a bias-controlled multiplex PCR. From the authors' description of their analysis: Within the assay, amplification of reference gene primers was used to estimate how many nucleated cells each sample contained. To quantify the absolute abundance of each unique TCRbeta CDR3 rearrangement, sequence reads were collapsed and filtered. For each sample, productive Simpson clonality was calculated by taking the square root of Simpson's diversity index across productive rearrangements. Held by TCRdb, this immuneACCESS table contains in-frame sequences only and omits some clones. Under half of the omission traces to an unresolved V gene where checked; the cause of the rest is unknown. V, J and clone size were drawn from that table, and D and trimming were deduced from the DNA. The sample has some 70,000 clones on record, 80% to 90% of them singletons. 2.5% to 3% of the sample is held by the ten biggest clonotypes.

Each collaborating institution followed its own protocols to collect whole blood in K2EDTA tubes. For TCRbeta analysis, collaborator samples were shipped as frozen whole blood, as isolated PBMCs, or as DNA extracted from either sample type. This clone was seen once. Its specific antigen is unknown. No qualities accompany the bases; no much larger clone lies one base away. The CDR3 spans 15 residues, from the cysteine through the phenylalanine. Just the 45-base CDR3 DNA is kept, in frame starting at base 1. V is reduced by 4 bases and J by 0 bases, leaving a spacing of 12 bases between them. From a lookup of the germline V gene, CDR1 and CDR2 are SGHTA and FQGNSA.

The sequence came from a man aged 50 to 59 with acute or convalescent COVID-19. Sample: peripheral blood. The chain is encoded by TRBV7-2 joined to TRBJ1-1, with a tentative D gene TRBD1 over 6 matching bases. The CDR3 protein sequence reads: CASSSQTGMNTEAFF. The sequence in DNA is TGTGCCAGCAGCTCGCAGACAGGTATGAACACTGAAGCTTTCTTT.